One sample yielded the 18 T cell receptor beta chains listed below, sequenced in a study of cytomegalovirus exposure and HLA in healthy donors (dated by TCRdb to about 2017). Library method: the immunoSEQ multiplex PCR assay. The multiplex PCR relied on a mix of 60 forward primers for TCR Vbeta segments and 13 reverse primers for TCR Jbeta segments. The clones in this table, taken by TCRdb from immuneACCESS, are in-frame only. Not every clone is retained; where verified, under half of the shortfall comes from an unresolved V gene, and the cause of the rest is unknown. For this sample the table gives 140,000 to 150,000 clones, of which 65% to 85% were detected only once. Roughly 3.8% of the sample is taken by the ten largest. Sample: PBMCs. These receptors all stem from a male donor in good health and CMV-seronegative.

The rearrangement uses TRBV9 and TRBJ1-4; 10 bases agree with TRBD1. The CDR3 loop spans 16 amino acids. Germline CDR1 reads SGDLS; CDR2 reads YYNGEE. With 3 bases clipped from V and 4 bases from J, the junction kept 6 bases outside the gene matches. CDR3 in amino acids: CASSARQGARNEKLFF. In DNA form, the CDR3 reads TGTGCCAGCAGCGCCAGACAGGGGGCGCGTAATGAAAAACTGTTTTTT. Full variable domain (outside the CDR3, taken from reference TRBV9 and TRBJ1-4): DSGVTQTPKHLITATGQRVTLRCSPRSGDLSVYWYQQSLDQGLQFLIQYYNGEERAKGNILERFSAQQFPDLHSELNLSSLELGDSALYFCASSARQGARNEKLFFGSGTQLSVL.

This chain connects TRBV6-6 to TRBJ2-7, with 8 bases aligning to TRBD2. Germline CDR1 and CDR2: MNHNY and SVGAGI (reference sequence). CDR3 length equals 15 residues. The V and J ends lost 5 bases and 5 bases, in that order; junction bases with no gene match: 11. CDR3 coding DNA: TGTGCCAGCAGTCCCCTTAGCGGGAACAGGGACGAGCAGTACTTC. The encoded protein is CASSPLSGNRDEQYF.

The chain links TRBV19 to TRBJ2-3; TRBD2 aligns across 9 bases. The CDR3 runs 15 residues. V shed 5 bases, J shed 1 base, and the junction held 4 bases outside the gene matches. CDR1 is LNHDA, CDR2 SQIVND, per germline (reference sequence). CDR3 sequence (DNA): TGTGCCAGTAGTGGTGGCGGGGGGGGCACAGATACGCAGTATTTT. Translated: CASSGGGGGTDTQYF. The full variable domain, rest sourced from reference TRBV19 and TRBJ2-3, is DGGITQSPKYLFRKEGQNVTLSCEQNLNHDAMYWYRQDPGQGLRLIYYSQIVNDFQKGDIAEGYSVSREKKESFPLTVTSAQKNPTAFYLCASSGGGGGTDTQYFGPGTRLTVL.

This clone was seen only once. This chain connects TRBV19 to TRBJ1-1, with 9 bases matching TRBD1. The CDR3 extends over 14 amino acids. Germline CDR1 reads LNHDA; CDR2 reads SQIVND (reference sequence). The V gene end was trimmed by 4 bases and the J gene end by 5 bases; junction bases not matched to a gene: 5. This CDR3 reads CASSTQGAGTEAFF. CDR3 sequence (DNA): TGTGCCAGTAGTACACAGGGGGCTGGTACTGAAGCTTTCTTT.

This clone has just one count. V usage is TRBV19 and J usage is TRBJ2-5; D perhaps matches TRBD2 (5 bases). Germline lookup yields CDR1 LNHDA and CDR2 SQIVND (reference sequence). There are 11 residues in the CDR3. Trimming removed 11 bases at V and 7 bases at J, with 14 bases between. CDR3 amino acids: CAVEARGTQYF. CDR3 DNA: TGTGCCGTGGAGGCCCGTGGGACCCAGTACTTC.

This clone occurred a few times. The chain combines TRBV5-4 with TRBJ2-3, with TRBD2 matching 7 bases. The CDR3 is 17 residues long. Looked up from germline, CDR1 is SGHNT and CDR2 is YYREEE (reference sequence). V was clipped by 0 bases and J by 0 bases; unmatched bases: 7. In nucleotides, the CDR3 is TGTGCCAGCAGCTTGGTGGTAGCGGGTTCTAGCACAGATACGCAGTATTTT. It translates to CASSLVVAGSSTDTQYF.

The V and J genes are TRBV6-1 and TRBJ1-5; D is unresolved. V was shortened by 5 bases and J by 7 bases, with 9 bases between the two germline ends. Germline V gives CDR1 MNHNS, CDR2 SASEGT. The CDR3 has 12 amino acids. The chain's CDR3 is CASSTKRQPQHF. CDR3 bases: TGTGCCAGCAGTACCAAGAGGCAGCCCCAGCATTTT.

The chain employs TRBV4-2 and TRBJ2-5; no clear D gene. The last part of the DNA fits TRBJ2-7 better; the J call may be wrong. The CDR3 covers 16 residues. Germline V gene data show CDR1 as LGHNA and CDR2 as YNFKEQ. The CDR3 DNA reads as TGTGCCAGCAGCCAAGAGGTTGCCGAGAGGCAATACGAGCAGTACTTC. As protein: CASSQEVAERQYEQYF.

This clone was recorded once. The V call is TRBV5-6, the J call TRBJ2-7, with TRBD1 matching over 7 bases. Germline CDR1 SGHDT, CDR2 YYEEEE. V shed 2 bases and J 2 bases; nucleotides not matched to a gene: 4. CDR3 length equals 14 residues. CDR3 protein: CASSFRGRTYEQYF. For the CDR3, the DNA is TGTGCCAGCAGCTTTAGGGGGCGCACCTACGAGCAGTACTTC.

The chain is built from TRBV7-3 and TRBJ1-1, with 8 bases aligning to TRBD1. The CDR3 consists of 18 residues. CDR1 and CDR2 (germline): SGHTA, FQGTGA. V gave up 5 bases and J gave up 3 bases; unmatched junction bases: 17. The CDR3 nucleotides read TGTGCCAGCAGCCCAGGCGGACAGGGTTTTATTTTTCACACTGAAGCTTTCTTT. Translated, it gives CASSPGGQGFIFHTEAFF.

The chain combines TRBV9 with TRBJ2-3, with 9 bases matching TRBD2. V shed 0 bases and J 3 bases; nucleotides not matched to a gene: 5. CDR1 is SGDLS and CDR2 is YYNGEE in the germline V gene. This CDR3 spans 16 amino acids. The CDR3 DNA follows: TGTGCCAGCAGCGTAGCCGCGGGGGGGCCTACAGATACGCAGTATTTT. This gives the protein CASSVAAGGPTDTQYF. The full variable domain, completed using reference TRBV9 and TRBJ2-3, is DSGVTQTPKHLITATGQRVTLRCSPRSGDLSVYWYQQSLDQGLQFLIQYYNGEERAKGNILERFSAQQFPDLHSELNLSSLELGDSALYFCASSVAAGGPTDTQYFGPGTRLTVL.

The DNA for the CDR3 is TGTGCCAGCAGCTTTGCGACTAGCGGGGCCGGGGAGCTGTTTTTT. As protein: CASSFATSGAGELFF. The J gene is TRBJ2-2, the V gene TRBV5-6; 11 nucleotides align to TRBD2. Trimming removed 2 bases from V and 6 bases from J; junction bases left unmatched: 3. CDR3 length: 15 residues. The germline CDR1 and CDR2 sequences are SGHDT and YYEEEE.

This sequence joins TRBV2 and TRBJ2-1; TRBD2 matches at 12 bases. The V and J ends lost 1 base and 7 bases, in that order; junction bases with no gene match: 5. Looked up from germline, CDR1 is SNHLY and CDR2 is FYNNEI. CDR3 length: 16 residues. The CDR3: CASSEERTSGKNEQFF. CDR3 bases: TGTGCCAGCAGTGAAGAGAGGACTAGCGGGAAAAATGAGCAGTTCTTC.

This clone was picked up a small number of times. V and J are TRBV29-1 and TRBJ2-1, with D possibly TRBD1 on 5 matching bases. There are 13 residues in the CDR3. The V and J ends lost 2 bases and 0 bases respectively, with 5 bases between them. CDR1 SQVTM and CDR2 ANQGSEA come from the germline V gene. The CDR3 DNA follows: TGCAGCGTTGAACAGGGCTCCTACAATGAGCAGTTCTTC. This translates into CSVEQGSYNEQFF.

The V gene is TRBV9, the J gene TRBJ1-1; 11 nucleotides agree with TRBD1. The length of the CDR3 is 17 residues. Germline CDR1 is SGDLS and CDR2 is YYNGEE. V lost 0 bases and J lost 6; bases outside the gene matches: 10. In DNA form, the CDR3 reads TGTGCCAGCAGCGTAGTCCCTTTGGACAGGGGGCGCGCTGAAGCTTTCTTT. Residues: CASSVVPLDRGRAEAFF.

The J gene is TRBJ1-1, the V gene TRBV19, with D possibly being TRBD1 (6 bases). Germline values: CDR1 LNHDA, CDR2 SQIVND (reference sequence). CDR3 length: 16 amino acids. V dropped 7 bases and J dropped 5 bases, with 23 bases sitting between them. CDR3 sequence: CASTLGTGGAFTEAFF. CDR3 in DNA: TGTGCCAGTACCCTCGGGACGGGGGGCGCGTTTACTGAAGCTTTCTTT. Combining the CDR3 with reference TRBV19 and TRBJ1-1 gives the whole variable domain DGGITQSPKYLFRKEGQNVTLSCEQNLNHDAMYWYRQDPGQGLRLIYYSQIVNDFQKGDIAEGYSVSREKKESFPLTVTSAQKNPTAFYLCASTLGTGGAFTEAFFGQGTRLTVV.

The chain uses TRBV7-9 and TRBJ2-3, with 8 bases lining up with TRBD2. The germline CDR1 and CDR2 sequences are SEHNR and FQNEAQ (reference sequence). The CDR3 consists of 16 residues. Trimming took 7 bases from V and 3 from J; bases not matched to a gene: 12. The CDR3 coding sequence is TGTGCCAGCAACGTTCTTAGCGGGGCGGAGACAGATACGCAGTATTTT. Translation gives CASNVLSGAETDTQYF.

The chain links TRBV19 to TRBJ1-2; D unclear. CDR3 length equals 12 residues. Trimming left V 3 bases short and J 4 bases short, with 6 bases between. Germline V gene sequence: CDR1 LNHDA, CDR2 SQIVND (reference sequence). In DNA form, the CDR3 reads TGTGCCAGTAGTATCAAGCTCTATGGCTACACCTTC. It specifies CASSIKLYGYTF.